This T cell receptor (beta chain) comes out of a study of cytomegalovirus exposure and HLA in healthy donors. This clone was picked up one time. This CDR3 region has 16 residues. CDR1 SGHDN and CDR2 FVKESK come from the germline V gene. J lost 8 bases, V lost 4 bases, and 13 bases had no gene match. Clones were read by immunoSEQ multiplex PCR, and TCRdb kept only the in-frame ones, dropping some. In the table there are roughly 150,000 clones, roughly nine tenths of which are singletons. The V and J genes are TRBV14 and TRBJ2-1, with 8 bases matching TRBD2. The sequenced sample consisted of PBMCs. The clonotype was recovered from a man younger than 35 in good health and CMV-seronegative. The CDR3 region has the DNA TGTGCCAGCAGCCTCAGGGCCCCCGGGAGGGCGGATGAGCAGTTCTTC. This encodes CASSLRAPGRADEQFF.